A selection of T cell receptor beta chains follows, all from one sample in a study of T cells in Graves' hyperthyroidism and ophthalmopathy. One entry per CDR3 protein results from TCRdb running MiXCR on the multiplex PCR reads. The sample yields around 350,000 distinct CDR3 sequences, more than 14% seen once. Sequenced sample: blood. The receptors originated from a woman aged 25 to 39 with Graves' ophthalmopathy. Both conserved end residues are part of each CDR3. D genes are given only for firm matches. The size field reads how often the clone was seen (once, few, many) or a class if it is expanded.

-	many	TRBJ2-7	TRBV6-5	TGTGCCAGCAGTTACTCGAGGTTGACCCTATCCTACGAGCAGTACTTC	CASSYSRLTLSYEQYF
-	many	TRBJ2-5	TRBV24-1	TGTGCCACCAGTGATTACGGGGTGGAGACCCAGTACTTC	CATSDYGVETQYF
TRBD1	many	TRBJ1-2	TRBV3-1	TGTGCCAGCAGCCAAGATTCTTTAGGGACAGGGGACTACACCTTC	CASSQDSLGTGDYTF
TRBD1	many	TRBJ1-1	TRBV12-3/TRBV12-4	TGTGCCAGCAGTAAAGGACAGGGAAAGAACACTGAAGCTTTCTTT	CASSKGQGKNTEAFF
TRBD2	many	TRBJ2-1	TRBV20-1	TGCAGTGCTAGGGTCCCCGTGGGGGGGGACAATGAGCAGTTCTTC	CSARVPVGGDNEQFF
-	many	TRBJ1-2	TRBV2	TGTGCCAGCAGTGATGATAGGGTGACTAACTATGGCTACACCTTC	CASSDDRVTNYGYTF
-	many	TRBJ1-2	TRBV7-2	TGTGCCAGCAGCTTGGGCGAAGCTAACTATGGCTACACCTTC	CASSLGEANYGYTF
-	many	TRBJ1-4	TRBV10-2	TGCGCCAGCAGTGTGGCCCAAGAAAAACTGTTTTTT	CASSVAQEKLFF
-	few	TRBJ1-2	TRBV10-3	TGTGCCATCAGTGAGTCTTCGGTATATGGCTACACCTTC	CAISESSVYGYTF
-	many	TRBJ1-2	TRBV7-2	TGTGCCAGCAGCTTAAGTCTGCGCGGTGGCTACACCTTC	CASSLSLRGGYTF